Listed here are 2 T cell receptor beta chains from one sample, sequenced in a study of identical twins. TCRdb reprocessed the 5' RACE reads via MiXCR and lists one record per CDR3 protein. The table includes approximately 890,000 distinct CDR3 sequences, around an eighth detected once. The data were also submitted as part of a second study, on yellow fever vaccine responses in identical twins.

Sequencing was done on a sample of PBMCs. The receptors were sampled from a woman aged 18-29 years in good health.

This clonotype was seen more than once but under ten times. The genes are TRBV20-1 and TRBJ2-1, with 8 bases matching TRBD1. The V gene's germline CDR1 is DFQATT and CDR2 SNEGSKA (reference sequence). The trim removed 1 base at V and 8 bases at J, leaving 10 bases unmatched. The CDR3 runs to 15 residues. The CDR3 DNA reads as TGCAGTGCTAGAGTTCACAGGGGGGTTGAAGATGAGCAGTTCTTC. Protein sequence: CSARVHRGVEDEQFF.

This clonotype was picked up a small number of times. The chain couples TRBV12-3 or TRBV12-4 to TRBJ1-2; the D gene is possibly TRBD1 (6 bases). Trimming stripped 7 bases from V and 2 bases from J, with 14 bases between. There are 14 residues in the CDR3. The CDR3 loop is CASTLTGANYGYTF. The DNA of the CDR3 is TGTGCCAGCACTCTGACAGGCGCGAACTATGGCTACACCTTC.